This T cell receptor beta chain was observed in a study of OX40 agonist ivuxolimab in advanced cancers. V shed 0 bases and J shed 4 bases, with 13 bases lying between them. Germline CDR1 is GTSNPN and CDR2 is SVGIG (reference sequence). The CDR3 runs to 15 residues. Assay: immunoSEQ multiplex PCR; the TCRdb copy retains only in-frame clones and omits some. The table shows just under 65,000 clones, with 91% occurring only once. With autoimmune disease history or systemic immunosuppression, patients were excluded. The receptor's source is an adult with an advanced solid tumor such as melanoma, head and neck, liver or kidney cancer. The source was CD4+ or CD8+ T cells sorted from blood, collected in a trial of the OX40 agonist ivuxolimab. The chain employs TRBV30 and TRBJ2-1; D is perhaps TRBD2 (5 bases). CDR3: CAWSVAAGGYNEQFF. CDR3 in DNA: TGTGCCTGGAGTGTAGCGGCCGGTGGATACAATGAGCAGTTCTTC.